Shown below are 25 T cell receptor beta chains from a single sample sequenced in a study of T cell changes during pregnancy in multiple sclerosis. Libraries were prepared by immunoSEQ multiplex PCR; TCRdb keeps only in-frame clonotypes and omits some of them. The table records 30,000 to 50,000 clones, around 90% of them present only once. Material: CD4+ T cells from peripheral blood mononuclear cells, obtained in the third trimester of pregnancy. The receptors derive from a female donor with multiple sclerosis, enrolled in a pregnancy study.

The chain couples TRBV7-3 to TRBJ2-7, with D tentatively TRBD2 (6 bases). Germline CDR1 is SGHTA and CDR2 is FQGTGA. V shed 5 bases and J shed 6 bases, with 8 bases lying between them. The CDR3 is 11 amino acids. CDR3 DNA sequence: TGTGCCAGCAGCGAGGGAGGCGAGCAGTACTTC. It yields the protein CASSEGGEQYF. Drawing the rest from reference TRBV7-3 and TRBJ2-7, the complete variable domain is GAGVSQTPSNKVTEKGKYVELRCDPISGHTALYWYRQSLGQGPEFLIYFQGTGAADDSGLPNDRFFAVRPEGSVSTLKIQRTERGDSAVYLCASSEGGEQYFGPGTRLTVT.

The V call is TRBV10-3, the J call TRBJ1-2; D is uncertain. Germline V gene lookup returns CDR1 ENHRY and CDR2 SYGVKD. The CDR3 has 13 residues. The V gene lost 3 bases and the J gene lost 6 bases, with 11 bases spanning the gap. The CDR3 loop reads CAISDSSDDGYTF. CDR3 nucleotide sequence: TGTGCCATCAGTGACAGTAGCGACGATGGCTACACCTTC.

This rearrangement joins TRBV19 to TRBJ1-1, with 8 positions matching TRBD1. Trimming at V came to 5 bases and at J to 4 bases, leaving 0 bases not matched to a gene. The germline V gene encodes CDR1 LNHDA and CDR2 SQIVND (reference sequence). The length of the CDR3 is 12 residues. The CDR3 bases are TGTGCCAGTAGTGGACAGGGCACTGAAGCTTTCTTT. This gives the protein CASSGQGTEAFF.

The V gene is TRBV4-3, the J gene TRBJ2-1; 9 nucleotides line up with TRBD2. V lost 4 bases and J lost 7; bases outside the gene matches: 11. This CDR3 is built from 16 residues. Germline lookup yields CDR1 LGHNA and CDR2 YSLEER. The CDR3 spells CASSLTLAGDGNEQFF. CDR3 DNA: TGCGCCAGCAGCCTGACGTTAGCGGGAGACGGAAATGAGCAGTTCTTC.

The chain couples TRBV19 to TRBJ2-3, with D tentatively TRBD2 (5 bases). Germline values: CDR1 LNHDA, CDR2 SQIVND (reference sequence). This CDR3 has 13 amino acids. Trimming shortened V by 8 bases and J by 0 bases, and 9 bases separated the two germline ends. The CDR3 sequence is CASRRGSTDTQYF. The CDR3 DNA follows: TGTGCCAGTCGACGGGGTAGCACAGATACGCAGTATTTT.

V and J are TRBV6-6 and TRBJ2-4, with unresolved D. The CDR3 runs 14 residues. CDR1 MNHNY and CDR2 SVGAGI come from the germline V gene (reference sequence). V was clipped by 0 bases and J by 5 bases, with 8 bases between them. Here the CDR3 reads CASSYSRGENIQYF. CDR3 coding DNA: TGTGCCAGCAGTTACTCTCGAGGCGAAAACATTCAGTACTTC.

V and J are TRBV6-6 and TRBJ1-5; the D is unclear. Trimming shortened V by 2 bases and J by 3 bases, and 8 bases separated the two germline ends. The germline V gene has CDR1 MNHNY and CDR2 SVGAGI (reference sequence). CDR3 length equals 14 residues. The CDR3 region has the DNA TGTGCCAGCAGTTACGAGGGTTACAATCAGCCCCAGCATTTT. This encodes CASSYEGYNQPQHF.

The chain combines TRBV7-9 with TRBJ2-7; TRBD1 matches 12 bases. Germline assignment: CDR1 SEHNR and CDR2 FQNEAQ (reference sequence). The V and J ends lost 3 bases and 7 bases, in that order; junction bases with no gene match: 4. The CDR3 is 14 residues long. The CDR3 DNA reads as TGTGCCAGCAGCTTGGGACAGGGGGCATTTGAGCAGTACTTC. This gives the protein CASSLGQGAFEQYF.

The table lists this clone with a few counts. DNA for the CDR3: TGCGCCAGCAGCTTGTCGGGTAGCGGGAGGGCCACGGACATTCAGTACTTC. Translation: CASSLSGSGRATDIQYF. The chain is built from TRBV5-1 and TRBJ2-4; 11 nucleotides line up with TRBD2. Germline trimming cut 1 base from V and 8 bases from J; bases unmatched to any gene: 11. CDR3 size: 17 residues. CDR1 and CDR2 (germline): SGHRS, YFSETQ. Full variable domain (rest looked up from reference TRBV5-1 and TRBJ2-4): KAGVTQTPRYLIKTRGQQVTLSCSPISGHRSVSWYQQTPGQGLQFLFEYFSETQRNKGNFPGRFSGRQFSNSRSEMNVSTLELGDSALYLCASSLSGSGRATDIQYFGAGTRLSVL.

The chain combines TRBV14 with TRBJ1-4; D unresolved. Trimming cost V 2 bases and J 0 bases, with 7 bases left between them. Germline CDR1 SGHDN, CDR2 FVKESK. This CDR3 contains 15 residues. The DNA for the CDR3 is TGTGCCAGCAGCCAAACGGGTGCAACTAATGAAAAACTGTTTTTT. This codes for CASSQTGATNEKLFF. Variable domain in full (rest from reference TRBV14 and TRBJ1-4): EAGVTQFPSHSVIEKGQTVTLRCDPISGHDNLYWYRRVMGKEIKFLLHFVKESKQDESGMPNNRFLAERTGGTYSTLKVQPAELEDSGVYFCASSQTGATNEKLFFGSGTQLSVL.

The genes are TRBV4-2 and TRBJ1-5, with D possibly matching TRBD1 (5 bases). The CDR3 extends over 17 amino acids. V was cut by 0 bases and J by 0 bases, with 12 bases left in between. From germline, CDR1 is LGHNA and CDR2 YNFKEQ. CDR3: CASSQDADTHSNQPQHF. The CDR3 DNA reads as TGTGCCAGCAGCCAAGATGCGGACACTCATAGCAATCAGCCCCAGCATTTT.

The chain joins TRBV10-1 to TRBJ2-7; TRBD2 is a possible D gene (5 bases). Germline loops: CDR1 WNHNN, CDR2 SYGVQD (reference sequence). V lost 3 bases and J 3 bases, leaving 21 bases between the germline ends. CDR3 size: 17 residues. CDR3 DNA sequence: TGCGCCAGCAGTGATTCTGTGAGGGTCCCGGGCCGCTACGAGCAGTACTTC. It codes for CASSDSVRVPGRYEQYF.

This rearrangement joins TRBV5-1 to TRBJ2-3; D gene unclear. Germline-derived CDR1 and CDR2 are SGHRS and YFSETQ. The V end was cut by 0 bases, the J end by 4 bases, with 15 bases between. The CDR3 sequence is 16 residues long. CDR3 residues: CASSLGLNTRADTQYF. DNA for the CDR3: TGCGCCAGCAGCTTGGGTTTAAACACCCGTGCAGATACGCAGTATTTT.

The rearrangement uses TRBV6-6 and TRBJ1-2; 8 nucleotides match TRBD1. V was pared by 6 bases and J by 3 bases, with 6 bases of the junction left unmatched. Germline V CDR1 and CDR2: MNHNY, SVGAGI (reference sequence). The CDR3 length is 14 residues. CDR3 in DNA: TGTGCCAGCAGGGAGACAGGGGAGGACTATGGCTACACCTTC. Its protein product is CASRETGEDYGYTF.

The CDR3 sequence: CASRGRGGEDTIYF. The DNA for the CDR3 is TGTGCCAGCAGGGGACGAGGGGGTGAAGACACCATATATTTT. This sequence joins TRBV2 and TRBJ1-3; the D gene is possibly TRBD1 (6 bases). CDR3 length: 14 amino acids. Germline-derived CDR1 and CDR2 are SNHLY and FYNNEI. Trimming removed 6 bases from V and 8 bases from J, with 17 bases in between.

The chain recombines TRBV2 with TRBJ1-1, with 8 bases aligning to TRBD1. V gave up 7 bases and J gave up 9 bases; unmatched junction bases: 7. This CDR3 spans 12 amino acids. Germline loops: CDR1 SNHLY, CDR2 FYNNEI. DNA of the CDR3: TGTGCCAGCACCGATGACAGGGGTAAAGCTTTCTTT. Its translation is CASTDDRGKAFF.

The chain combines TRBV10-1 with TRBJ2-3, with 11 bases aligning to TRBD2. The length of the CDR3 is 15 residues. From germline, CDR1 is WNHNN and CDR2 SYGVQD (reference sequence). Trimming cost V 9 bases and J 3 bases; bases outside gene matches: 8. DNA of the CDR3: TGCGCCAGTACGCTGGGGACTAGCGGAACAGATACGCAGTATTTT. Protein: CASTLGTSGTDTQYF.

The J gene is TRBJ1-2, the V gene TRBV6-1; TRBD1 agrees at 10 bases. V was pared by 7 bases and J by 7 bases, with 9 bases of the junction left unmatched. The CDR3 has 14 residues. Germline loops: CDR1 MNHNS, CDR2 SASEGT. Here the CDR3 reads CASTLGDRGFGYTF. In DNA form, the CDR3 reads TGTGCCAGCACTTTAGGGGACAGGGGTTTTGGCTACACCTTC.

This clone was seen just once. The rearrangement uses TRBV19 and TRBJ1-2; 8 bases fit TRBD1. Germline lookup yields CDR1 LNHDA and CDR2 SQIVND (reference sequence). V shed 5 bases and J 8 bases; nucleotides not matched to a gene: 10. The CDR3 has 14 residues. The CDR3 here is CASSPRQGSRGYTF. The CDR3 DNA sequence: TGTGCCAGTAGTCCACGACAGGGGAGTAGAGGCTACACCTTC.

The V call is TRBV2, the J call TRBJ1-1; D is uncertain. V lost 6 bases to trimming and J lost 5 bases, with 19 bases between them. Germline V lookup: CDR1 SNHLY, CDR2 FYNNEI. The CDR3 totals 15 residues. The CDR3 nucleotides are TGTGCCAGCAGGGCGGAGGACCGAGGTTGGACTGAAGCTTTCTTT. It encodes CASRAEDRGWTEAFF.

The genes are TRBV19 and TRBJ2-5; 11 nucleotides match TRBD1. Germline V gene data show CDR1 as LNHDA and CDR2 as SQIVND (reference sequence). V was pared by 9 bases and J by 2 bases, with 2 bases of the junction left unmatched. The CDR3 covers 13 residues. The CDR3 DNA sequence: TGTGCCAGCGGGACAGGGGGTCAAGAGACCCAGTACTTC. It is translated as CASGTGGQETQYF. Based on the CDR3 plus reference TRBV19 and TRBJ2-5, the full variable domain is DGGITQSPKYLFRKEGQNVTLSCEQNLNHDAMYWYRQDPGQGLRLIYYSQIVNDFQKGDIAEGYSVSREKKESFPLTVTSAQKNPTAFYLCASGTGGQETQYFGPGTRLLVL.

This chain joins TRBV10-3 and TRBJ2-2; possible D gene TRBD1, 6 bases. Trimming shortened V by 4 bases and J by 5 bases, and 8 bases separated the two germline ends. This CDR3 has 13 residues. CDR1 and CDR2 from the germline V gene are ENHRY and SYGVKD. CDR3 residues: CAISVQGTGELFF. CDR3 DNA: TGTGCCATCAGTGTTCAGGGGACCGGGGAGCTGTTTTTT.

The rearrangement links TRBV30 to TRBJ2-2; D is perhaps TRBD1 (6 bases). Trimming took off 8 bases at V and 5 bases at J, with 9 bases between the two ends. This CDR3 is 11 amino acids long. The germline CDR1 and CDR2 sequences are GTSNPN and SVGIG (reference sequence). In DNA form, the CDR3 reads TGTGCCAGGGGGTGGACCGGGGAGCTGTTTTTT. Protein sequence: CARGWTGELFF. Drawing the rest from reference TRBV30 and TRBJ2-2, the complete variable domain is SQTIHQWPATLVQPVGSPLSLECTVEGTSNPNLYWYRQAAGRGLQLLFYSVGIGQISSEVPQNLSASRPQDRQFILSSKKLLLSDSGFYLCARGWTGELFFGEGSRLTVL.

The genes are TRBV28 and TRBJ2-2, with 8 positions matching TRBD1. The CDR3 is 18 amino acids. Per the germline V gene, CDR1 is MDHEN and CDR2 is SYDVKM. Trimming took 6 bases from V and 5 from J; bases not matched to a gene: 17. The chain's CDR3 is CASSPSQGAASGTGELFF. CDR3 bases: TGTGCCAGCAGCCCCAGCCAGGGGGCGGCCTCAGGAACCGGGGAGCTGTTTTTT.

This rearrangement joins TRBV4-1 to TRBJ2-1; TRBD2 is a possible D gene (5 bases). This CDR3 spans 16 amino acids. Trimming removed 0 bases at V and 5 bases at J, with 14 bases between. The germline CDR1 and CDR2 sequences are MGHRA and YSYEKL. In DNA form, the CDR3 reads TGCGCCAGCAGCCAAGAAAACTCCGGGGTGGACAATGAGCAGTTCTTC. Amino acids: CASSQENSGVDNEQFF.